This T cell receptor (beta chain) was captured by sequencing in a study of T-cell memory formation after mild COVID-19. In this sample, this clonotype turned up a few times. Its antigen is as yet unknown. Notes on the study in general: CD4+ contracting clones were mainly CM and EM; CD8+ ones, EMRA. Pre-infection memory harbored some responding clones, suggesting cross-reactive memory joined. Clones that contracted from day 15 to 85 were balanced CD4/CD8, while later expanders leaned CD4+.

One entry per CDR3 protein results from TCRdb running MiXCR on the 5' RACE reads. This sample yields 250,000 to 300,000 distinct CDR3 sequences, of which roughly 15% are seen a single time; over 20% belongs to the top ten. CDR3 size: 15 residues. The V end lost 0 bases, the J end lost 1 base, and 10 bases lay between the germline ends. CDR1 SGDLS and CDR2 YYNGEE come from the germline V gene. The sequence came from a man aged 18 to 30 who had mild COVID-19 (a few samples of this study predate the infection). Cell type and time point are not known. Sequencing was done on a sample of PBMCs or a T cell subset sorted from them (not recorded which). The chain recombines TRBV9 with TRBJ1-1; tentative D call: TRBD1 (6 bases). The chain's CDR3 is CASSVGGGSNTEAFF. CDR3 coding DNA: TGTGCCAGCAGCGTAGGGGGGGGCTCGAACACTGAAGCTTTCTTT.